The next 7 T cell receptor beta chains were all read from a single sample in a study of T cell changes during pregnancy in multiple sclerosis. Some clones are missing from TCRdb's copy, which holds only in-frame ones; the method was immunoSEQ multiplex PCR. The sample lists fewer than 30,000 clones, 75% to 90% seen once, with around a sixth in the top ten. The sample consisted of CD8+ T cells from peripheral blood mononuclear cells, taken in the second trimester of pregnancy. The receptors shown here come from a female donor with multiple sclerosis, enrolled in a pregnancy study.

This chain connects TRBV6-4 to TRBJ2-3; 8 bases align to TRBD2. The CDR3 runs 13 residues. Losses at the gene ends were 4 bases for V and 3 bases for J; bases not matched to a gene: 0. CDR1 MRHNA and CDR2 SNTAGT come from the germline V gene. CDR3 bases: TGTGCCAGCAGTGCTAGCGGGACAGATACGCAGTATTTT. It yields the protein CASSASGTDTQYF.

This chain uses TRBV19 with TRBJ2-5, with 7 bases that match TRBD1. V was pared by 5 bases and J by 5 bases, with 14 bases of the junction left unmatched. Germline-derived CDR1 and CDR2 are LNHDA and SQIVND (reference sequence). CDR3 length: 16 amino acids. The CDR3 is CASSSGQSRNGETQYF. The CDR3 DNA is TGTGCCAGTAGTTCGGGACAGAGTAGGAATGGGGAGACCCAGTACTTC.

V usage is TRBV2 and J usage is TRBJ2-7, with TRBD2 matching over 10 bases. Germline CDR1 SNHLY, CDR2 FYNNEI. The CDR3 is 11 residues long. This CDR3 reads CVAGGPYEQYF. The CDR3 nucleotides are TGTGTAGCGGGAGGACCATACGAGCAGTACTTC. The variable domain in full, with the rest retrieved from reference TRBV2 and TRBJ2-7, is EPEVTQTPSHQVTQMGQEVILRCVPISNHLYFYWYRQILGQKVEFLVSFYNNEISEKSEIFDDQFSVERPDGSNFTLKIRSTKLEDSAMYFCVAGGPYEQYFGPGTRLTVT.

The V call is TRBV4-2, the J call TRBJ1-1; TRBD1 is a possible D gene (5 bases). Trimming stripped 5 bases from V and 3 bases from J, with 13 bases between. Germline V CDR1 and CDR2: LGHNA, YNFKEQ. CDR3 length: 14 amino acids. The CDR3 loop reads CASSNDRGYTEAFF. The CDR3 nucleotides are TGTGCCAGCAGCAACGACCGGGGGTACACTGAAGCTTTCTTT.

The chain is built from TRBV6-5 and TRBJ2-1, with a tentative D call TRBD1 (6 bases). Between the trimmed V and J ends, which lost 5 bases and 4 bases, there was a span of 15 bases. This CDR3 has 15 amino acids. Germline CDR1 MNHEY, CDR2 SVGAGI. Written as DNA, the CDR3 is TGTGCCAGCAGTCCCGGGACAACCGAATACAATGAGCAGTTCTTC. Translation: CASSPGTTEYNEQFF.

CDR3: CASSLLGQNDRHYEQYF. The DNA of the CDR3 is TGCGCCAGCAGCCTATTAGGACAGAACGACCGACACTACGAGCAGTACTTC. This rearrangement joins TRBV5-1 to TRBJ2-7; D is perhaps TRBD1 (6 bases). Trimming stripped 4 bases from V and 3 bases from J, with 23 bases between. Germline V gene sequence: CDR1 SGHRS, CDR2 YFSETQ. The CDR3 is made up of 17 amino acids.

This sequence joins TRBV7-6 and TRBJ2-5; D is perhaps TRBD1 (5 bases). This CDR3 contains 13 residues. The ends were cut back, 1 base at V and 9 bases at J, with 12 bases in the middle. Germline CDR1 reads SGHVS; CDR2 reads FNYEAQ. CDR3 residues: CASSLGAQGAQYF. The CDR3 DNA sequence: TGTGCCAGCAGCTTAGGGGCCCAGGGCGCCCAGTACTTC.